The clone carrying this TCR beta chain has a handful of counts. The CDR3 spans 15 residues. Germline V gene lookup returns CDR1 SNHLY and CDR2 FYNNEI. Germline trimming cut 5 bases from V and 3 bases from J; bases unmatched to any gene: 3. This sample was included in a study of PD-L1 blockade in urothelial cancer. Study summary: Blood was evaluated 3 weeks (second dose) and 6 weeks after therapy began.

Clones were read by immunoSEQ multiplex PCR, and TCRdb kept only the in-frame ones, dropping some. The data contain tens of thousands of clones, 70% to 90% of them singletons. The material sequenced was PBMCs, taken around atezolizumab (anti-PD-L1) treatment. The origin of this receptor is a man between 45 and 60 years old with urothelial cancer. V gene TRBV2 combines with J gene TRBJ2-5; TRBD2 agrees at 13 bases. The CDR3, as DNA: TGTGCCAGCAGTAGAGGGACTAGCGGGAAAGAGACCCAGTACTTC. Amino acid sequence: CASSRGTSGKETQYF.